This T cell receptor (beta chain) appears in the sequencing data of a study of blood T cell repertoires in COVID-19. As for the study in general: Samples representing acute and convalescent COVID-19 were sourced from the United States, Italy and Spain.

This clone was found a few times. Profiled with immunoSEQ multiplex PCR; TCRdb holds only in-frame clones, not every one. The data contain 300,000 to 400,000 clones, 75% to 90% of them seen just once; the ten biggest clones take up 7% to 7.5%. With 3 bases clipped from V and 4 bases from J, the junction kept 8 bases outside the gene matches. CDR1 is SGHVS, CDR2 FQNEAQ, per germline. CDR3 length: 15 residues. The TCR was taken from an older woman with COVID-19, enrolled during active disease. The V gene is TRBV7-8, the J gene TRBJ2-7, with 8 bases that match TRBD1. Sequencing was done on a sample of peripheral blood. In nucleotides, the CDR3 is TGTGCCAGCAGCTTCGAGCCGGGACAGGATTACGAGCAGTACTTC. Its protein product is CASSFEPGQDYEQYF.